These T cell receptor beta chains were read from a single sample in a study of T cell repertoires in cytomegalovirus infection. No antigen has been assigned to these receptors. A single record per CDR3 protein comes from TCRdb applying MiXCR to the reads. The table includes 50,000 to 65,000 distinct CDR3 sequences, 20% to 25% detected once. The sequenced sample was CD8+ T cells from cultured PBMCs, obtained from culture after CMV antigen stimulation. The receptors shown here come from a human donor in good health (CMV status not recorded). Some clones in this sample may be carry-over from other donors' samples. Both conserved end residues are part of each CDR3. D genes are given only for firm matches. The listing skips clone size in some rows; elsewhere it reads once, few, many or a size class.

d_call	clone_size	v_call	j_call	cdr3_aa	cdr3_nt
TRBD2	few	TRBV7-2	TRBJ2-7	CASSLGTSGFYEQYF	TGTGCCAGCAGCCTAGGGACTAGCGGATTCTACGAGCAGTACTTC
-	-	TRBV7-2	TRBJ2-3	CASSTSPVGPAADTQYF	TGTGCCAGCAGCACTAGCCCGGTGGGACCCGCGGCAGATACGCAGTATTTT
-	-	TRBV11-2	TRBJ2-7	CASSRGSIGGKNEQYF	TGTGCCAGCAGCCGCGGTTCGATCGGAGGGAAAAACGAGCAGTACTTC
-	many	TRBV7-2	TRBJ2-7	CASSLGVGAYEQYF	TGTGCCAGCAGCTTGGGGGTGGGGGCGTACGAGCAGTACTTC
-	-	TRBV15	TRBJ1-1	CATSRAHLNTEAFF	TGTGCCACCAGCAGAGCCCATCTCAACACTGAAGCTTTCTTT
-	few	TRBV28	TRBJ2-1	CASSLDGGRSSYNEQFF	TGTGCCAGCAGTTTAGACGGGGGCAGGAGCTCCTACAATGAGCAGTTCTTC
TRBD1	few	TRBV7-9	TRBJ2-7	CASSLIGTVEQYF	TGTGCCAGCAGCCTAATCGGGACAGTCGAGCAGTACTTC
-	-	TRBV4-1	TRBJ2-1	CASSQKLAGIAYNEQFF	TGCGCCAGCAGCCAAAAATTGGCAGGGATCGCCTACAATGAGCAGTTCTTC
-	few	TRBV12-3/TRBV12-4	TRBJ1-2	CASSLGGGLYGYTF	TGTGCCAGCAGTTTGGGCGGGGGGCTCTATGGCTACACCTTC
-	-	TRBV12-3/TRBV12-4	TRBJ2-7	CASSFESSYEQYF	TGTGCCAGCAGTTTTGAGTCCAGCTACGAGCAGTACTTC
TRBD2	-	TRBV7-8	TRBJ2-3	CASSSGLAGGTDTQYF	TGTGCCAGCAGCTCCGGACTAGCGGGGGGCACAGATACGCAGTATTTT
TRBD1	many	TRBV7-8	TRBJ1-5	CASRPISGGGTGWNQPQHF	TGTGCCAGCAGGCCTATTAGTGGAGGGGGCACGGGATGGAATCAGCCCCAGCATTTT
-	-	TRBV6-2/TRBV6-3	TRBJ1-1	CASSTKGPEAFF	TGTGCCAGCAGTACCAAAGGCCCCGAAGCTTTCTTT
TRBD1	few	TRBV7-2	TRBJ2-7	CASSSRTGGQMEQYF	TGTGCCAGCAGCTCCAGGACAGGGGGTCAGATGGAGCAGTACTTC
TRBD2	-	TRBV7-9	TRBJ2-1	CASSLVAGGVPYNEQFF	TGTGCCAGCAGCTTGGTCGCGGGGGGCGTCCCCTACAATGAGCAGTTCTTC
TRBD1	-	TRBV27	TRBJ1-5	CASSPRTGINQPQHF	TGTGCCAGCAGTCCGCGGACAGGGATCAATCAGCCCCAGCATTTT
-	few	TRBV28	TRBJ2-7	CASRLMQGNYEQYF	TGTGCCAGCAGGCTAATGCAGGGTAACTACGAGCAGTACTTC
-	once	TRBV7-6	TRBJ2-3	CASSYSPQGDTQYF	TGTGCCAGCAGCTATAGCCCTCAGGGAGATACGCAGTATTTT
-	few	TRBV7-9	TRBJ2-7	CASSLAQGDQYEQYF	TGTGCCAGCAGCTTAGCGCAGGGTGATCAATACGAGCAGTACTTC
TRBD1	-	TRBV7-9	TRBJ1-3	CASSLVGQAPKGTIYF	TGTGCCAGCAGCTTAGTGGGACAGGCTCCGAAAGGGACCATATATTTT
-	-	TRBV6-2/TRBV6-3	TRBJ2-3	CASRREMRTDTQYF	TGTGCCAGCAGACGGGAGATGCGGACAGATACGCAGTATTTT
TRBD2	few	TRBV12-5	TRBJ2-3	CASGLASGLATQYF	TGTGCTAGTGGTTTGGCCTCGGGACTAGCGACGCAGTATTTT
-	many	TRBV27	TRBJ2-3	CASSWQGTDTQYF	TGTGCCAGCAGCTGGCAGGGCACAGATACGCAGTATTTT
TRBD2	few	TRBV7-2	TRBJ2-7	CASSPGGAGIYEQYF	TGTGCCAGCAGCCCTGGGGGAGCGGGGATCTACGAGCAGTACTTC
-	many	TRBV12-3/TRBV12-4	TRBJ2-7	CASTTDPAGQYF	TGTGCCAGCACTACGGACCCCGCCGGGCAGTACTTC